These 30 T cell receptor beta chains came from one sample sequenced in a study of T cell responses to AZD1222 COVID-19 vaccine. Produced via immunoSEQ multiplex PCR; TCRdb's table is partial and in-frame only. The sample lists 130,000 or so clones; 80% to 90% were seen once. The material sequenced was peripheral blood, taken on day 0 of AZD1222 vaccination. All receptors come from an adult in good health.

The chain has TRBV24-1 and TRBJ2-7; D may be TRBD2 (6 bases). The CDR3 is 15 amino acids. Germline V lookup: CDR1 KGHDR, CDR2 SFDVKD. V was cut by 3 bases and J by 2 bases, with 13 bases left in between. The CDR3, as DNA: TGTGCCACCAGTGATGACGGGACTCACCCCTACGAGCAGTACTTC. This gives the protein CATSDDGTHPYEQYF.

The rearrangement joins TRBV6-2 or TRBV6-3 to TRBJ2-7; possibly TRBD2 for D (5 bases). This CDR3 is built from 14 residues. Germline CDR1 and CDR2: MNHEY and SVGEGT. V lost 4 bases and J 2 bases, leaving 12 bases between the germline ends. Here the CDR3 DNA reads TGTGCCAGCAGTTTGGCGGACTTTACCTACGAGCAGTACTTC. It specifies CASSLADFTYEQYF.

The V gene is TRBV10-2, the J gene TRBJ2-3; TRBD2 matches at 8 bases. With 6 bases clipped from V and 6 bases from J, the junction kept 11 bases outside the gene matches. CDR3 length: 15 residues. Per germline, CDR1 WSHSY and CDR2 SAAADI. CDR3 in amino acids: CASRKVTSVTDTQYF. The CDR3 DNA is TGCGCCAGCAGGAAGGTGACTAGCGTGACGGATACGCAGTATTTT.

The rearrangement joins TRBV7-9 to TRBJ2-1; the D gene is possibly TRBD1 (5 bases). Per the germline V gene, CDR1 is SEHNR and CDR2 is FQNEAQ (reference sequence). The V end lost 4 bases, the J end lost 2 bases, and 9 bases lay between the germline ends. The length of the CDR3 is 14 residues. In nucleotides, the CDR3 is TGTGCCAGCAGCTCTTTGACAGCCTACAATGAGCAGTTCTTC. It translates to CASSSLTAYNEQFF.

The chain joins TRBV24-1 to TRBJ1-4; D is unresolved. The V end was cut by 2 bases, the J end by 5 bases, with 5 bases between. This CDR3 comprises 13 residues. The V gene's germline CDR1 is KGHDR and CDR2 SFDVKD. The CDR3 DNA follows: TGTGCCACCAGTGATTCTGCCAATGAAAAACTGTTTTTT. It yields the protein CATSDSANEKLFF.

J is TRBJ1-2 and V is TRBV28, with D possibly matching TRBD1 (6 bases). This CDR3 spans 17 amino acids. Germline CDR1 is MDHEN and CDR2 is SYDVKM. Trimming shortened V by 7 bases and J by 8 bases, and 29 bases separated the two germline ends. CDR3 sequence reads: CASTFGGFGETGKGYTF. CDR3 DNA sequence: TGTGCCAGCACCTTTGGGGGTTTTGGGGAGACAGGAAAAGGCTACACCTTC.

This CDR3 is CATSRGRDVVDTEAFF. Here the CDR3 DNA reads TGTGCCACCAGCAGAGGACGGGACGTAGTGGACACTGAAGCTTTCTTT. The chain combines TRBV15 with TRBJ1-1; the D gene is possibly TRBD1 (5 bases). The CDR3 length is 16 residues. The germline gives CDR1 LNHNV, CDR2 YYDKDF (reference sequence). V was pared by 1 base and J by 3 bases, with 15 bases between.

The V gene is TRBV20-1, the J gene TRBJ1-2; D is unresolved. Germline V gives CDR1 DFQATT, CDR2 SNEGSKA (reference sequence). The V gene lost 3 bases and the J gene lost 8 bases, with 22 bases spanning the gap. This CDR3 region has 15 residues. DNA for the CDR3: TGCAGTGCTAGTTTGGGTCCGCGGGGATCTAAGGGCTACACCTTC. It encodes CSASLGPRGSKGYTF.

The chain has TRBV7-2 and TRBJ2-5; 12 nucleotides line up with TRBD2. V shed 5 bases and J 1 base; nucleotides not matched to a gene: 5. CDR1 is SGHTA and CDR2 is FQGNSA in the germline V gene. CDR3 size: 16 residues. CDR3 sequence (DNA): TGTGCCAGCAGCGTACTAGCGGGGGGATTCCAAGAGACCCAGTACTTC. Translation gives CASSVLAGGFQETQYF.

This clone came up once. The chain joins TRBV16 to TRBJ1-2; the D is unclear. Germline lookup yields CDR1 KGHSY and CDR2 FQNENV. V lost 4 bases and J 5 bases, leaving 8 bases between the germline ends. The CDR3 loop spans 12 amino acids. CDR3: CASSRQRYGYTF. CDR3 DNA sequence: TGTGCCAGCAGCCGCCAGCGATATGGCTACACCTTC. Drawing the rest from reference TRBV16 and TRBJ1-2, the complete variable domain is GEEVAQTPKHLVRGEGQKAKLYCAPIKGHSYVFWYQQVLKNEFKFLISFQNENVFDETGMPKERFSAKCLPNSPCSLEIQATKLEDSAVYFCASSRQRYGYTFGSGTRLTVV.

The V gene is TRBV10-2, the J gene TRBJ1-5, with 10 bases identical to TRBD1. Germline V gene lookup returns CDR1 WSHSY and CDR2 SAAADI. This CDR3 has 16 amino acids. After removal of 2 bases from V and 4 bases from J, the junction contained 5 bases not matched to a gene. CDR3 residues: CASSEIPGQGNQPQHF. CDR3 sequence (DNA): TGCGCCAGCAGTGAGATACCGGGACAGGGGAATCAGCCCCAGCATTTT.

The chain joins TRBV7-2 to TRBJ2-7; the match to TRBD1 covers 9 bases. CDR3 size: 16 residues. The V and J ends lost 5 bases and 0 bases, in that order; junction bases with no gene match: 8. CDR1 and CDR2 from the germline V gene are SGHTA and FQGNSA. The CDR3 DNA reads as TGTGCCAGCAGCCTCGGGACAGGGTTTAGCTCCTACGAGCAGTACTTC. Its protein product is CASSLGTGFSSYEQYF.

The chain joins TRBV10-3 to TRBJ1-1; 7 bases match TRBD1. The V gene end was trimmed by 0 bases and the J gene end by 1 base; junction bases not matched to a gene: 2. Germline values: CDR1 ENHRY, CDR2 SYGVKD. The CDR3 covers 15 residues. In nucleotides, the CDR3 is TGTGCCATCAGTGAGTCGGAGGGGGCGAACACTGAAGCTTTCTTT. This encodes CAISESEGANTEAFF.

The V call is TRBV6-5, the J call TRBJ2-7; 9 bases are a match to TRBD2. The CDR3 is 12 residues long. The junction had 4 bases not matched to a gene; V was cut back by 6 bases and J by 7 bases. CDR1 and CDR2 from the germline V gene are MNHEY and SVGAGI. CDR3 loop: CASRPLAGEQYF. CDR3 DNA sequence: TGTGCCAGCAGACCACTAGCGGGTGAGCAGTACTTC.

This clone was observed once. The chain uses TRBV28 and TRBJ2-7; 9 bases align to TRBD2. V shed 2 bases and J 1 base; nucleotides not matched to a gene: 6. The CDR3 has 16 residues. The germline V gene encodes CDR1 MDHEN and CDR2 SYDVKM. The DNA for the CDR3 is TGTGCCAGCAGTTTACTCAGCGGGGGGCTATCCTACGAGCAGTACTTC. Translating gives CASSLLSGGLSYEQYF.

This chain joins TRBV6-6 and TRBJ1-1; possibly TRBD1 for D (5 bases). This CDR3 spans 13 amino acids. Germline CDR1 MNHNY, CDR2 SVGAGI (reference sequence). V was clipped by 0 bases and J by 7 bases, with 9 bases between them. CDR3 in amino acids: CASSYSQGFEAFF. The CDR3 bases are TGTGCCAGCAGTTACTCTCAGGGTTTTGAAGCTTTCTTT.

The chain joins TRBV2 to TRBJ2-1; D unresolved. The CDR3 is 13 amino acids. Germline CDR1 is SNHLY and CDR2 is FYNNEI. Trimming stripped 4 bases from V and 2 bases from J, with 6 bases between. CDR3 in DNA: TGTGCCAGCAGTGCCAGGACCTACAATGAGCAGTTCTTC. This translates into CASSARTYNEQFF.

This chain connects TRBV19 to TRBJ2-5, with D maybe TRBD2 (5 bases). V lost 5 bases and J lost 5, with 18 bases in between. The CDR3 sequence is 15 residues long. From germline, CDR1 is LNHDA and CDR2 SQIVND (reference sequence). CDR3 amino acids: CASSFRHILGETQYF. Here the CDR3 DNA reads TGTGCCAGTAGTTTCCGACACATACTAGGGGAGACCCAGTACTTC.

The chain uses TRBV7-2 and TRBJ1-3; D unclear. In germline, CDR1 is SGHTA, CDR2 FQGNSA. V lost 5 bases and J 0 bases, leaving 14 bases between the germline ends. There are 16 residues in the CDR3. The CDR3 sequence: CASSPEGPLSGNTIYF. CDR3 nucleotide sequence: TGTGCCAGCAGCCCCGAGGGCCCACTCTCTGGAAACACCATATATTTT.

This chain links TRBV15 with TRBJ1-3; D remains ambiguous. This CDR3 has 14 residues. V was shortened by 0 bases and J by 0 bases, with 3 bases between the two germline ends. The germline CDR1 and CDR2 sequences are LNHNV and YYDKDF (reference sequence). CDR3 region: CATSRDSSGNTIYF. For the CDR3, the DNA is TGTGCCACCAGCAGAGACAGCTCTGGAAACACCATATATTTT.

This chain links TRBV15 with TRBJ2-3; 10 bases align to TRBD2. The germline V gene encodes CDR1 LNHNV and CDR2 YYDKDF (reference sequence). This CDR3 comprises 16 residues. Trimming at V came to 0 bases and at J to 1 base, leaving 1 base not matched to a gene. The CDR3 loop reads CATSRDLAGGTDTQYF. DNA for the CDR3: TGTGCCACCAGCAGAGATCTAGCGGGGGGCACAGATACGCAGTATTTT.

This chain joins TRBV6-5 and TRBJ1-5; TRBD1 agrees at 10 bases. Looked up from germline, CDR1 is MNHEY and CDR2 is SVGAGI. Germline trimming cut 7 bases from V and 6 bases from J; bases unmatched to any gene: 9. This CDR3 has 15 residues. The CDR3 loop is CASNPTGGVGQPQHF. The CDR3 DNA reads as TGTGCCAGCAATCCGACAGGGGGCGTGGGTCAGCCCCAGCATTTT.

The chain couples TRBV7-2 to TRBJ1-2, with D perhaps TRBD1 (6 bases). Trimming shortened V by 4 bases and J by 7 bases, and 19 bases separated the two germline ends. The length of the CDR3 is 15 residues. CDR1 SGHTA and CDR2 FQGNSA come from the germline V gene. The CDR3 loop is CASSWAGVGERGYTF. Written as DNA, the CDR3 is TGTGCCAGCAGCTGGGCAGGGGTAGGGGAGCGTGGCTACACCTTC.

This chain uses TRBV5-6 with TRBJ1-2; the match to TRBD1 covers 7 bases. Germline CDR1 SGHDT, CDR2 YYEEEE. The CDR3 sequence is 13 residues long. Germline trimming cut 4 bases from V and 2 bases from J; bases unmatched to any gene: 2. The CDR3 bases are TGTGCCAGCAGCAGGGACAGAAACTATGGCTACACCTTC. Translated, it gives CASSRDRNYGYTF. Drawing the rest from reference TRBV5-6 and TRBJ1-2, the complete variable domain is DAGVTQSPTHLIKTRGQQVTLRCSPKSGHDTVSWYQQALGQGPQFIFQYYEEEERQRGNFPDRFSGHQFPNYSSELNVNALLLGDSALYLCASSRDRNYGYTFGSGTRLTVV.

This clone showed up just a few times. The CDR3 nucleotides read TGTGCCAGCAGTGAGACAGGGTCTTACTATGGCTACACCTTC. Encoded protein: CASSETGSYYGYTF. This chain joins TRBV2 and TRBJ1-2, with 7 bases aligning to TRBD1. The CDR3 length is 14 residues. J gave up 3 bases and V 3 bases, and 4 bases lay outside the gene matches. Germline V lookup: CDR1 SNHLY, CDR2 FYNNEI.

The V call is TRBV7-9, the J call TRBJ1-1, with unresolved D. The ends were cut back, 0 bases at V and 3 bases at J, with 5 bases in the middle. Germline CDR1 and CDR2: SEHNR and FQNEAQ (reference sequence). The CDR3 totals 13 residues. Written as DNA, the CDR3 is TGTGCCAGCAGCTTAGCGGGTCACACTGAAGCTTTCTTT. It encodes CASSLAGHTEAFF.

V usage is TRBV18 and J usage is TRBJ1-5; D gene uncertain. V lost 3 bases and J 1 base, leaving 4 bases between the germline ends. CDR1 KGHSH and CDR2 LQKENI come from the germline V gene. The CDR3 extends over 13 amino acids. CDR3 residues: CASSPASNQPQHF. The CDR3 DNA sequence: TGTGCCAGCTCACCCGCAAGCAATCAGCCCCAGCATTTT.

The chain links TRBV2 to TRBJ2-7; D gene unclear. V gave up 6 bases and J gave up 1 base, with 7 bases separating them. Germline V lookup: CDR1 SNHLY, CDR2 FYNNEI. The CDR3 is 12 amino acids. The CDR3 DNA reads TGTGCCAGCAGGGAACAGTCCTACGAGCAGTACTTC. It is translated as CASREQSYEQYF. Variable domain in full (rest from reference TRBV2 and TRBJ2-7): EPEVTQTPSHQVTQMGQEVILRCVPISNHLYFYWYRQILGQKVEFLVSFYNNEISEKSEIFDDQFSVERPDGSNFTLKIRSTKLEDSAMYFCASREQSYEQYFGPGTRLTVT.

V is TRBV6-6 and J is TRBJ1-2; 7 nucleotides line up with TRBD1. Trimming at V came to 5 bases and at J to 4 bases, leaving 7 bases not matched to a gene. This CDR3 is built from 14 residues. Germline V CDR1 and CDR2: MNHNY, SVGAGI (reference sequence). This chain's CDR3 is CASSNRDSAYGYTF. In nucleotides, the CDR3 is TGTGCCAGCAGTAACAGGGACAGCGCCTATGGCTACACCTTC.

The chain is built from TRBV14 and TRBJ2-5; 7 bases are shared with TRBD2. CDR1 is SGHDN and CDR2 is FVKESK in the germline V gene. V shed 2 bases and J 5 bases; nucleotides not matched to a gene: 8. This CDR3 comprises 15 residues. CDR3 loop: CASSQLTSVLETQYF. CDR3 nucleotide sequence: TGTGCCAGCAGCCAATTAACTAGCGTTTTGGAGACCCAGTACTTC.